Listed below are T cell receptor beta chains from one sample, sequenced in a study of blood T cell repertoires in COVID-19. Sequencing used immunoSEQ multiplex PCR; TCRdb keeps in-frame clones, though not all of them. The data show 70,000 to 80,000 clones, 85% to 90% seen once. Input material: peripheral blood. These receptors all come from a man older than 75 in a cohort sampled during active COVID-19. CDR3s include the opening cysteine and the closing phenylalanine or tryptophan. D genes are given only for firm matches. Where a row states a size, it is once, few, many or the class of an expanded clone; other rows omit it.

D: TRBD1
size: -
J: TRBJ1-3
V: TRBV5-4
CDR3: CASSTGSRGPAGNTIYF

D: -
size: -
J: TRBJ1-6
V: TRBV5-1
CDR3: CASSDGGWGVNSPLHF

D: TRBD2
size: -
J: TRBJ2-1
V: TRBV5-4
CDR3: CASSLGLAGSSYNEQFF

D: TRBD1
size: -
J: TRBJ2-7
V: TRBV6-6
CDR3: CASSLDRENEQYF

D: TRBD2
size: -
J: TRBJ2-1
V: TRBV20-1
CDR3: CSASQSPGLAGGHDEQFF

D: -
size: -
J: TRBJ2-2
V: TRBV6-5
CDR3: CASMTPNTGELFF

D: TRBD2
size: -
J: TRBJ2-3
V: TRBV9
CDR3: CASSVTAGRTDTQYF

D: -
size: -
J: TRBJ2-1
V: TRBV19
CDR3: CASSIDSGYHDNEQFF

D: -
size: -
J: TRBJ2-3
V: TRBV18
CDR3: CASSKPLERTQYF

D: TRBD1
size: -
J: TRBJ1-2
V: TRBV5-4
CDR3: CASSLMRGQGYTF

D: TRBD2
size: -
J: TRBJ2-5
V: TRBV11-2
CDR3: CASSRTSGGIGETQYF

D: TRBD2
size: -
J: TRBJ2-7
V: TRBV2
CDR3: CASSASGGAIYEQYF

D: TRBD2
size: -
J: TRBJ2-3
V: TRBV4-1
CDR3: CASSQGETSGGSTDTQYF

D: -
size: -
J: TRBJ2-5
V: TRBV5-4
CDR3: CASSLRGIQETQYF

D: -
size: -
J: TRBJ1-1
V: TRBV6-1
CDR3: CASSEPPGEVFF

D: TRBD1
size: few
J: TRBJ1-5
V: TRBV5-5
CDR3: CASSPGSTGTGNQPQHF

D: -
size: -
J: TRBJ2-3
V: TRBV19
CDR3: CASSIATSVTDTQYF

D: TRBD1
size: few
J: TRBJ2-2
V: TRBV6-4
CDR3: CASSRTGGTGELFF

D: TRBD1
size: -
J: TRBJ1-5
V: TRBV12-5
CDR3: CASGPTGGAGNQPQHF

D: TRBD1
size: -
J: TRBJ2-3
V: TRBV3-1/TRBV3-2
CDR3: CASSRTGEPSTDTQYF

D: TRBD1
size: once
J: TRBJ1-1
V: TRBV5-1
CDR3: CASSSTGVVNTEAFF

D: -
size: -
J: TRBJ2-5
V: TRBV15
CDR3: CATSRLTGTQYF

D: -
size: -
J: TRBJ1-2
V: TRBV6-5
CDR3: CASSYSVGAGKYGYTF

D: TRBD1
size: few
J: TRBJ1-3
V: TRBV27
CDR3: CASSAGWGQPSGNTIYF

D: -
size: -
J: TRBJ2-1
V: TRBV29-1
CDR3: CSVEVAATGFYNEQFF

D: TRBD1
size: once
J: TRBJ1-1
V: TRBV7-9
CDR3: CASSTTGMNTEAFF

D: TRBD2
size: -
J: TRBJ2-1
V: TRBV15
CDR3: CATSRDLRPGGRDEQFF

D: -
size: -
J: TRBJ1-3
V: TRBV6-2/TRBV6-3
CDR3: CASSLSTTGGNTIYF

D: -
size: -
J: TRBJ2-5
V: TRBV5-1
CDR3: CASSLGPGSGAETQYF

D: -
size: -
J: TRBJ2-7
V: TRBV7-9
CDR3: CASSLGLGGEEYEQYF

D: TRBD1
size: -
J: TRBJ2-4
V: TRBV18
CDR3: CASSGWDSGQYF

D: -
size: -
J: TRBJ2-2
V: TRBV21-1
CDR3: CASSKRLAPNTGELFF

D: TRBD1
size: -
J: TRBJ2-3
V: TRBV6-2/TRBV6-3
CDR3: CASSYRDRGTDTQYF

D: TRBD1
size: -
J: TRBJ2-5
V: TRBV15
CDR3: CATRYRGSETQYF

D: TRBD1
size: few
J: TRBJ1-5
V: TRBV29-1
CDR3: CSVAPGTGGGQPQHF

D: -
size: -
J: TRBJ1-5
V: TRBV6-1
CDR3: CASSEQGSGPQHF

D: TRBD1
size: -
J: TRBJ1-6
V: TRBV5-6
CDR3: CASSLYAGGNSPLYF

D: -
size: -
J: TRBJ2-3
V: TRBV5-1
CDR3: CASSLSDTDTQYF

D: TRBD1
size: -
J: TRBJ2-5
V: TRBV11-2
CDR3: CASRGTGKETQYF

D: TRBD1
size: -
J: TRBJ1-1
V: TRBV9
CDR3: CASSATGQGTEAFF

D: -
size: -
J: TRBJ1-2
V: TRBV19
CDR3: CASSAYTAGDYGYTF

D: TRBD2
size: -
J: TRBJ2-2
V: TRBV13
CDR3: CASSRGTSLPGELFF

D: -
size: -
J: TRBJ2-2
V: TRBV18
CDR3: CASSPEGLTGRATGELFF